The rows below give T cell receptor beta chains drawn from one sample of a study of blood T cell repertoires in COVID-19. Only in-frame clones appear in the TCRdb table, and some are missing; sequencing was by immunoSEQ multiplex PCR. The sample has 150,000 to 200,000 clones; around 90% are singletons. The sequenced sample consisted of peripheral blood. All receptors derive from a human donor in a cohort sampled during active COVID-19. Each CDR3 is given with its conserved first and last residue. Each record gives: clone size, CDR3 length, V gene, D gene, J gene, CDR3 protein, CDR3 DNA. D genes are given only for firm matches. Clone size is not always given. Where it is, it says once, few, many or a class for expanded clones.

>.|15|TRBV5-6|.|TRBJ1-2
CASSLNRVANYGYTF
TGTGCCAGCAGCCTGAACAGGGTGGCCAACTATGGCTACACCTTC
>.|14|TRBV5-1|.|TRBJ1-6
CASSGGTADSPLHF
TGCGCCAGCAGCGGCGGGACGGCGGATTCACCCCTCCACTTT
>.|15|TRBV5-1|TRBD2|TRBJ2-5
CASSKGLAGVETQYF
TGCGCCAGCAGCAAGGGACTAGCGGGAGTGGAGACCCAGTACTTC
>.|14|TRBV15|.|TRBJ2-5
CATSRDAGEETQYF
TGTGCCACCAGCAGAGATGCGGGTGAAGAGACCCAGTACTTC
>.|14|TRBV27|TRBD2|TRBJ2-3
CASSPVAGPDTQYF
TGTGCCAGCAGTCCCGTAGCGGGACCAGATACGCAGTATTTT
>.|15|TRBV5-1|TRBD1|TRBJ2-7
CASSLAGDRGHEQYF
TGCGCCAGCAGCTTGGCTGGGGACAGGGGGCACGAGCAGTACTTC
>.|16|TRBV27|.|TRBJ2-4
CASSFLQGHTKNIQYF
TGTGCCAGCAGTTTCCTTCAGGGCCATACCAAAAACATTCAGTACTTC
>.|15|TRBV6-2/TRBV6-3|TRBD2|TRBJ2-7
CASSLLAGGPHEQYF
TGTGCCAGCAGCCTCTTAGCGGGAGGGCCCCACGAGCAGTACTTC
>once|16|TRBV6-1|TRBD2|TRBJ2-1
CASNELAGEVGNEQFF
TGTGCCAGCAATGAACTAGCGGGAGAGGTAGGCAATGAGCAGTTCTTC
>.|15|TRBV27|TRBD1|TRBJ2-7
CASSPRTGSSYEQYF
TGTGCCAGCAGCCCCCGGACAGGGAGCTCCTACGAGCAGTACTTC
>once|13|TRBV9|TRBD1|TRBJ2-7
CASSVAGTGEQYF
TGTGCCAGCAGCGTAGCCGGGACAGGGGAGCAGTACTTC
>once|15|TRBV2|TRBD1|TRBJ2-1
CASSEDRGGNNEQFF
TGTGCCAGCAGCGAAGACAGGGGTGGAAACAATGAGCAGTTCTTC
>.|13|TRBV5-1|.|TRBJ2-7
CASSLGQNYEQYF
TGCGCCAGCAGCTTGGGGCAGAACTACGAGCAGTACTTC
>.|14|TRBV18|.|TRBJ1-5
CASSPYGSNQPQHF
TGTGCCAGCTCACCGTACGGTAGCAATCAGCCCCAGCATTTT
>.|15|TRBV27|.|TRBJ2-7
CASSLRGASDYEQYF
TGTGCCAGCAGTTTAAGAGGGGCTAGCGACTACGAGCAGTACTTC
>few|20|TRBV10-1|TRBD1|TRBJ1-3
CASRPCGGQGENYSGNTIYF
TGCGCCAGCAGACCGTGCGGGGGACAGGGGGAAAATTACTCTGGAAACACCATATATTTT
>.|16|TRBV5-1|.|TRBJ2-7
CASSPMGAGSSYEQYF
TGCGCCAGCAGCCCTATGGGGGCGGGTAGCTCCTACGAGCAGTACTTC
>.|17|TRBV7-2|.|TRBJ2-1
CASSLGRRGAMGNEQFF
TGTGCCAGCAGCTTAGGTCGCCGGGGGGCCATGGGGAATGAGCAGTTCTTC
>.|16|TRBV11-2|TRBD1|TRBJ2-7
CASSLAGTGVSYEQYF
TGTGCCAGCAGCTTAGCAGGGACAGGGGTATCCTACGAGCAGTACTTC
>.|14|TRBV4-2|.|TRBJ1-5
CASSQVGGNQPQHF
TGTGCCAGCAGCCAAGTAGGGGGAAATCAGCCCCAGCATTTT
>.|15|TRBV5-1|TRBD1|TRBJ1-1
CASSLGGQGHTEAFF
TGCGCCAGCAGCTTGGGGGGACAGGGACACACTGAAGCTTTCTTT
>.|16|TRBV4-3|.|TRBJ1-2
CASSQDRAGGAAGYTF
TGCGCCAGCAGCCAAGATCGGGCCGGGGGGGCGGCTGGCTACACCTTC
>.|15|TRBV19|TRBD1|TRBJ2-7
CASSRQAGGFYEQYF
TGTGCCAGTAGTAGGCAGGCAGGGGGCTTCTACGAGCAGTACTTC
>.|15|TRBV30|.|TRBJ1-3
CAWKGRAKSGNTIYF
TGTGCCTGGAAAGGGCGGGCAAAATCTGGAAACACCATATATTTT
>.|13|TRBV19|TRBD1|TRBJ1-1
CASSEGQYTEAFF
TGTGCCAGTAGTGAGGGACAGTACACTGAAGCTTTCTTT
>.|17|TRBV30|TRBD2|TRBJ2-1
CAWSVLGLAGTYNEQFF
TGTGCCTGGAGTGTACTTGGCCTAGCGGGAACCTACAATGAGCAGTTCTTC
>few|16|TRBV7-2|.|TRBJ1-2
CASSFAGTQENYGYTF
TGTGCCAGCAGCTTCGCGGGAACTCAGGAAAACTATGGCTACACCTTC
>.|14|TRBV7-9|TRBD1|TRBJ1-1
CASSLRTGGTEAFF
TGTGCCAGCAGCTTACGAACAGGGGGCACTGAAGCTTTCTTT
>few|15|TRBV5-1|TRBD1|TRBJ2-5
CASSSRTGERETQYF
TGCGCCAGCAGCTCAAGGACAGGGGAACGGGAGACCCAGTACTTC
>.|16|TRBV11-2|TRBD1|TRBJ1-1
CASSPPSGGLNTEAFF
TGTGCCAGCAGCCCCCCGTCAGGGGGCTTGAACACTGAAGCTTTCTTT
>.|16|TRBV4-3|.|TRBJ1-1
CASSQDSAGVNTEAFF
TGCGCCAGCAGCCAAGATTCGGCGGGGGTTAACACTGAAGCTTTCTTT
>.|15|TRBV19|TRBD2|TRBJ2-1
CASTPSGRPYNEQFF
TGTGCCAGCACCCCTAGCGGGCGCCCCTACAATGAGCAGTTCTTC
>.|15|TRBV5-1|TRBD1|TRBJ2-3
CASSPLGQGTDTQYF
TGCGCCAGCAGCCCATTAGGACAGGGAACAGATACGCAGTATTTT
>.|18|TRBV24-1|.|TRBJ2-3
CATSDQTGRSGGTDTQYF
TGTGCCACCAGTGACCAAACTGGACGATCGGGAGGCACAGATACGCAGTATTTT
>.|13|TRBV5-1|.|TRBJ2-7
CASSFDTGYEQYF
TGCGCCAGCAGCTTTGATACGGGTTACGAGCAGTACTTC
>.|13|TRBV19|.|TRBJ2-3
CASSPYTGDTQYF
TGTGCCAGTAGTCCCTACACCGGGGATACGCAGTATTTT
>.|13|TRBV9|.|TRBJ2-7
CASSASLEAEQYF
TGTGCCAGCAGCGCCTCTCTAGAAGCCGAGCAGTACTTC
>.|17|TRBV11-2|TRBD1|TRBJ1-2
CASSPPGTVRLWSGYTF
TGTGCCAGCAGCCCTCCCGGGACAGTTCGCCTCTGGTCTGGCTACACCTTC
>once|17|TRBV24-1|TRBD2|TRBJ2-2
CATSDWTSGRDTGELFF
TGTGCCACCAGTGACTGGACTAGCGGGAGGGATACCGGGGAGCTGTTTTTT
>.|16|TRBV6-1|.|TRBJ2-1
CASSELRTAGNNEQFF
TGTGCCAGCAGTGAATTGAGGACGGCAGGGAACAATGAGCAGTTCTTC
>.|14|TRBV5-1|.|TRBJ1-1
CASSSDSMNTEAFF
TGCGCCAGCAGCTCAGACAGTATGAACACTGAAGCTTTCTTT
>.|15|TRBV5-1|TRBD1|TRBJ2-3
CASSLGDSRSDTQYF
TGCGCCAGCAGCTTGGGGGACAGTCGTAGCGATACGCAGTATTTT
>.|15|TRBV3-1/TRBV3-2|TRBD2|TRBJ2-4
CASSQDTGGANIQYF
TGTGCCAGCAGCCAAGACACGGGGGGGGCGAACATTCAGTACTTC
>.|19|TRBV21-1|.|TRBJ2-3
CASSDGMGGQDRGTDTQYF
TGTGCCAGCAGCGATGGGATGGGCGGGCAGGACCGGGGCACAGATACGCAGTATTTT
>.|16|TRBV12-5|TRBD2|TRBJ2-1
CASGWGGAGGPEGQFF
TGTGCTAGTGGTTGGGGGGGAGCGGGAGGGCCTGAAGGGCAGTTCTTC